A selection of T cell receptor beta chains follows, all from one sample in a study of neoadjuvant anti-PD-1 for oral cavity cancer. Method: immunoSEQ multiplex PCR; TCRdb's copy keeps in-frame clones and lacks some. Of more than 11,000 clones in the sample, 55% to 75% were seen once. The sequencing used PBMCs, collected after nivolumab (anti-PD-1) treatment. Every receptor here comes from a person aged 35 to 85 with oral cavity squamous cell carcinoma. CDR3s include the opening cysteine and the closing phenylalanine or tryptophan. Each record gives: V gene, clone size, J gene, D gene, CDR3 length, CDR3 DNA, CDR3 protein. The D gene is left open where the match is weak. The size entry is marked missing in some rows and otherwise reads once, few, many or a size class.

>TRBV4-2|.|TRBJ2-2|.|17
TGTGCCAGCAGCCAAGAGTTGGGGCTAGCTGCCACCGGGGAGCTGTTTTTT
CASSQELGLAATGELFF
>TRBV5-6|.|TRBJ2-1|TRBD2|19
TGTGCCAGCAGCTTGACTAGCGGGAGGGCCAGGTACACCTACAATGAGCAGTTCTTC
CASSLTSGRARYTYNEQFF
>TRBV5-4|.|TRBJ1-3|.|14
TGTGCCAGCAGCTGGGGGGGCTCTGGAAACACCATATATTTT
CASSWGGSGNTIYF
>TRBV15|.|TRBJ2-3|.|16
TGTGCCACCAGCAGAGATGGCGTTTATTACGCAGATACGCAGTATTTT
CATSRDGVYYADTQYF
>TRBV4-2|few|TRBJ1-4|TRBD1|15
TGTGCCAGCAGCCAAGAAGGGGGAGGGGGCGAAAAACTGTTTTTT
CASSQEGGGGEKLFF
>TRBV6-5|once|TRBJ2-7|.|11
TGTGCCAGTGGCCGAGTCGCCGAGCAGTACTTC
CASGRVAEQYF
>TRBV10-3|.|TRBJ2-7|TRBD2|17
TGTGCCATCAGTGAGGGTGGGGCTAGCGGGCGCTCCTACGAGCAGTACTTC
CAISEGGASGRSYEQYF
>TRBV7-9|.|TRBJ1-1|.|15
TGTGCCAGCAGCTTAGGAGTCGGCTACCTCCTTGAAGCTTTCTTT
CASSLGVGYLLEAFF
>TRBV18|.|TRBJ2-7|.|13
TGTGCCAGCTCACTCCAGAGCTCCTACGAGCAGTACTTC
CASSLQSSYEQYF
>TRBV5-4|once|TRBJ2-3|.|13
TGTGCCAGCAGCTTGTTGGTGGGAGAATCGCAGTATTTT
CASSLLVGESQYF
>TRBV6-1|.|TRBJ2-7|.|14
TGTGCCAGCAGTGCCGAGACTCGATCCTACGAGCAGTACTTC
CASSAETRSYEQYF
>TRBV11-2|few|TRBJ1-1|.|13
TGTGCCAGCAGCTTACCAGTGAACACTGAAGCTTTCTTT
CASSLPVNTEAFF
>TRBV13|.|TRBJ2-7|.|14
TGTGCCAGCAGCTTTGCGGGACTCTACTACGAGCAGTACTTC
CASSFAGLYYEQYF
>TRBV4-1|.|TRBJ1-1|.|15
TGCGCCAGCAGCCCCGACCGGGTATTTGGTACTGAAGCTTTCTTT
CASSPDRVFGTEAFF
>TRBV2|.|TRBJ2-6|TRBD1|17
TGTGCCAGCACCAGGAAGACAGGGTTCTCTGGGGCCAACGTCCTGACTTTC
CASTRKTGFSGANVLTF
>TRBV27|.|TRBJ2-1|TRBD2|15
TGTGCCAGCAGGTCCGGGACTAGCGGGAACAATGAGCAGTTCTTC
CASRSGTSGNNEQFF
>TRBV6-1|.|TRBJ2-1|TRBD1|16
TGTGCCAGCAGTCAAGCGTCGGGACAGGGTGACAATGAGCAGTTCTTC
CASSQASGQGDNEQFF
>TRBV19|.|TRBJ2-5|TRBD1|15
TGTGCCAGTAGTGTGGGGACAGGGGCTCGAGAGACCCAGTACTTC
CASSVGTGARETQYF
>TRBV5-1|.|TRBJ2-1|TRBD2|14
TGCGCCAGCAGCTTGGACCCTAGCGGGAGGGCCGCGTTCTTC
CASSLDPSGRAAFF
>TRBV19|.|TRBJ1-5|TRBD1|15
TGTGCCAGTAGTAGGACAGGGGAGGGCGGTCAGCCCCAGCATTTT
CASSRTGEGGQPQHF
>TRBV19|few|TRBJ1-1|.|16
TGTGCCAGTACGAGGGGCGCTCAATTAGGGGGCACTGAAGCTTTCTTT
CASTRGAQLGGTEAFF
>TRBV28|.|TRBJ2-6|TRBD2|19
TGTGCCAGCAGTCCACCCTCGGGAGGGGGGGGAGAAGGGGCCAACGTCCTGACTTTC
CASSPPSGGGGEGANVLTF
>TRBV28|.|TRBJ1-2|.|12
TGTGCCAGCATAGGCCCTTACTATGGCTACACCTTC
CASIGPYYGYTF
>TRBV27|.|TRBJ2-7|.|15
TGTGCCAGCAGTTTAGAGGGTAGCGGCTCCTACGAGCAGTACTTC
CASSLEGSGSYEQYF
>TRBV11-3|.|TRBJ1-2|TRBD1|18
TGTGCCAGCAGCTTAGTTTGGGACAGGGGGCGCATCAACTATGGCTACACCTTC
CASSLVWDRGRINYGYTF
>TRBV6-1|few|TRBJ2-2|.|15
TGTGCCAGCAGAGTTGGGGACCACAACACCGGGGAGCTGTTTTTT
CASRVGDHNTGELFF
>TRBV6-1|.|TRBJ2-4|TRBD1|18
TGTGCCAGCAGTGAACGGGACAGGGTACTACTAGCCAAAAACATTCAGTACTTC
CASSERDRVLLAKNIQYF
>TRBV5-1|.|TRBJ2-5|TRBD2|18
TGCGCCAGCAGCTTGTCGTCATTGGCTGGCGGGAGGGGAGAGACCCAGTACTTC
CASSLSSLAGGRGETQYF
>TRBV6-1|.|TRBJ2-7|TRBD2|14
TGTGCCAGCAGTGCCAAGCGGGAGAGTTACGAGCAGTACTTC
CASSAKRESYEQYF
>TRBV7-8|.|TRBJ2-3|TRBD1|17
TGTGCCAGCAGCGAACAGGGGCTGAACTATGGGGCAGATACGCAGTATTTT
CASSEQGLNYGADTQYF
>TRBV29-1|.|TRBJ2-7|.|11
TGCAGCGTTGAAGTGGGGGGCGAGCAGTACTTC
CSVEVGGEQYF
>TRBV2|.|TRBJ1-2|TRBD1|15
TGTGCCAGCAGTTTGCCGGGACAGGGAAACTATGGCTACACCTTC
CASSLPGQGNYGYTF
>TRBV27|few|TRBJ2-1|.|14
TGTGCCAGCAGTTTTACCCTAAGTAGTAATGAGCAGTTCTTC
CASSFTLSSNEQFF
>TRBV19|.|TRBJ2-7|TRBD1|14
TGTGCCAGTAGTATTCAGGGGGCAACCTACGAGCAGTACTTC
CASSIQGATYEQYF
>TRBV10-3|once|TRBJ2-1|TRBD2|16
TGTGCCATTTCTAAGGAAGCTAGCGGGAGGGGGGATGAGCAGTTCTTC
CAISKEASGRGDEQFF
>TRBV29-1|.|TRBJ2-2|TRBD2|16
TGCAGCCCCTCGGGGAGCGGGAGAGGGGGGGCCGGGGAGCTGTTTTTT
CSPSGSGRGGAGELFF
>TRBV5-1|.|TRBJ1-1|.|15
TGCGCCAGCAGCTTGGATGGGGGGCAGGGGACTGAAGCTTTCTTT
CASSLDGGQGTEAFF
>TRBV29-1|.|TRBJ1-5|.|13
TGCAGCGTTGAAACCGGCAGGGACCAGCCCCAGCATTTT
CSVETGRDQPQHF
>TRBV11-2|few|TRBJ2-3|.|13
TGTGCCAGCAGCTTAAGGGGGAAAGATACGCAGTATTTT
CASSLRGKDTQYF
>TRBV19|.|TRBJ2-7|TRBD1|15
TGTGCCAGTAGTACGATACAGGGGGAAGTCTACGAGCAGTACTTC
CASSTIQGEVYEQYF
>TRBV6-1|.|TRBJ1-1|.|13
TGTGCCAGCAGTGAATCGTTGAACACTGAAGCTTTCTTT
CASSESLNTEAFF
>TRBV10-2|.|TRBJ2-2|.|13
TGCGCCAGCAGTGAGGGCCGGGCCGGGGAGCTGTTTTTT
CASSEGRAGELFF
>TRBV10-3|.|TRBJ2-1|.|11
TGTGCCATGGGGAAGTACAATGAGCAGTTCTTC
CAMGKYNEQFF
>TRBV19|.|TRBJ1-1|.|13
TGTGCCAGTAGTACGGACCGGGGCGGTGAAGCTTTCTTT
CASSTDRGGEAFF